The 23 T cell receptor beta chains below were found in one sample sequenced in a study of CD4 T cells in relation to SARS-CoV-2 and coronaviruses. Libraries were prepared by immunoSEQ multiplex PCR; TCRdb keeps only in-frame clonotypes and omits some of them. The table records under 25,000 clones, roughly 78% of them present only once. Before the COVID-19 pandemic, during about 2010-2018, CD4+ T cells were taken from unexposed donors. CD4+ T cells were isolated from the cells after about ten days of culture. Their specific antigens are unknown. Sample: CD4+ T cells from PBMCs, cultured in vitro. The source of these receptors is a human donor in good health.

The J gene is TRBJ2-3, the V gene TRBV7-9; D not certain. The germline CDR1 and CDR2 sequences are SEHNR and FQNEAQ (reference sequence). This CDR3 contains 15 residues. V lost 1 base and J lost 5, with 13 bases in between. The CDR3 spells CASSLGMGMGDTQYF. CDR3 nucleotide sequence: TGTGCCAGCAGCTTAGGAATGGGGATGGGAGATACGCAGTATTTT. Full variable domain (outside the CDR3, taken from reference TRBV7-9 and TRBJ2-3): DTGVSQNPRHKITKRGQNVTFRCDPISEHNRLYWYRQTLGQGPEFLTYFQNEAQLEKSRLLSDRFSAERPKGSFSTLEIQRTEQGDSAMYLCASSLGMGMGDTQYFGPGTRLTVL.

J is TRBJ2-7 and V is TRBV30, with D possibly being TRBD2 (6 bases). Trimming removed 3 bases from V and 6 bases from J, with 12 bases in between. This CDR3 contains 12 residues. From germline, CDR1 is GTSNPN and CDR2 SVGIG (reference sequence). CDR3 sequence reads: CAWRGLGGEQYF. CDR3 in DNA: TGTGCCTGGAGAGGTTTGGGGGGCGAGCAGTACTTC.

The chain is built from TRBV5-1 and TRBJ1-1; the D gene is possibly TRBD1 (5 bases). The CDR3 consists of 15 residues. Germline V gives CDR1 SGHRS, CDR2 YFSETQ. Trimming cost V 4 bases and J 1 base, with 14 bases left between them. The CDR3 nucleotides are TGCGCCAGCAGCGTAATCAGGGCCCCGAACACTGAAGCTTTCTTT. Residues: CASSVIRAPNTEAFF.

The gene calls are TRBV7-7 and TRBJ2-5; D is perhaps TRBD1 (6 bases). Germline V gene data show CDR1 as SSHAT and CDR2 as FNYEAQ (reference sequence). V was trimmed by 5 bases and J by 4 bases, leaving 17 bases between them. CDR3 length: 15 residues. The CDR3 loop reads CASSPHPTGRETQYF. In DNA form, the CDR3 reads TGTGCCAGCAGCCCGCACCCGACAGGTCGAGAGACCCAGTACTTC.

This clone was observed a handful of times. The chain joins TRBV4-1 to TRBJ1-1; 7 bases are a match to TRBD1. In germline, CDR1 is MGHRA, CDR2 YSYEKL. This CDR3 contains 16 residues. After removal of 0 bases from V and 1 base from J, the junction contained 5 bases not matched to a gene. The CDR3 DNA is TGCGCCAGCAGCCAAGACACCGGGACAGCGAACACTGAAGCTTTCTTT. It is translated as CASSQDTGTANTEAFF.

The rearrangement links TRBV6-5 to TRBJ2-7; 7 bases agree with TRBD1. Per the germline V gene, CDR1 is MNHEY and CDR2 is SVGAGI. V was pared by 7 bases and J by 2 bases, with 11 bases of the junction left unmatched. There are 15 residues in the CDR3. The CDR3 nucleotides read TGTGCCAGCACCACCCGACAGGGCTCCACCTACGAGCAGTACTTC. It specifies CASTTRQGSTYEQYF.

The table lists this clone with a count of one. The chain's CDR3 is CASSPGDPHLNTEAFF. CDR3 in DNA: TGTGCCAGCTCACCGGGGGATCCGCACCTTAACACTGAAGCTTTCTTT. V and J are TRBV18 and TRBJ1-1; tentatively, D is TRBD1 (5 bases). The CDR3 loop spans 16 amino acids. Trimming pared 3 bases from V and 2 bases from J, leaving 16 bases between. Germline V CDR1 and CDR2: KGHSH, LQKENI.

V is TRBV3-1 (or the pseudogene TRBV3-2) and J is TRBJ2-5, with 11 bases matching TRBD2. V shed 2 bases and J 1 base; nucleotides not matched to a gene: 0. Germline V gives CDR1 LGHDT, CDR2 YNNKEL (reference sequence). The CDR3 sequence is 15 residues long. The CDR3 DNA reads TGTGCCAGCAGCCAAACTAGCGGGAGCCAAGAGACCCAGTACTTC. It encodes CASSQTSGSQETQYF.

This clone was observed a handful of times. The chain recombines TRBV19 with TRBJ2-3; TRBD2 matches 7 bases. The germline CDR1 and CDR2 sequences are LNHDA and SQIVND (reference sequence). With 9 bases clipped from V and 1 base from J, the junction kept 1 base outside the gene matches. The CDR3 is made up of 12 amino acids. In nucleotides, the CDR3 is TGTGCCAGGACTAGCCGCACAGATACGCAGTATTTT. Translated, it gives CARTSRTDTQYF.

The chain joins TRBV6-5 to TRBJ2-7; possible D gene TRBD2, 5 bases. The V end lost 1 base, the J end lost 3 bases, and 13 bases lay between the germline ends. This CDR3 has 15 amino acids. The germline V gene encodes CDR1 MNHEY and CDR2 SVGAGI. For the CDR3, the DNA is TGTGCCAGCAGTTACTGGATGAGGGAAGGCTACGAGCAGTACTTC. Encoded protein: CASSYWMREGYEQYF.

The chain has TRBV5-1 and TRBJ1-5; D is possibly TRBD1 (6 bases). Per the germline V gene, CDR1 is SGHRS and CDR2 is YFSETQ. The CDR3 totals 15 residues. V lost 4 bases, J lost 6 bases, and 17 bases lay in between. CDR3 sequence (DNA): TGCGCCAGCAGCATGGAACCGAAAGGGGGTCAGCCCCAGCATTTT. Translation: CASSMEPKGGQPQHF.

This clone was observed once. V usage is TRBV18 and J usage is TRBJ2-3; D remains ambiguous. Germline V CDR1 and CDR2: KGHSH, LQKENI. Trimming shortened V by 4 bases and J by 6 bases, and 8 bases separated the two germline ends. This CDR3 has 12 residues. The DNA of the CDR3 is TGTGCCAGCTCACTCCTGACTGATACGCAGTATTTT. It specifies CASSLLTDTQYF. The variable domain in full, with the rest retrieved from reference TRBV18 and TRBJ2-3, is NAGVMQNPRHLVRRRGQEARLRCSPMKGHSHVYWYRQLPEEGLKFMVYLQKENIIDESGMPKERFSAEFPKEGPSILRIQQVVRGDSAAYFCASSLLTDTQYFGPGTRLTVL.

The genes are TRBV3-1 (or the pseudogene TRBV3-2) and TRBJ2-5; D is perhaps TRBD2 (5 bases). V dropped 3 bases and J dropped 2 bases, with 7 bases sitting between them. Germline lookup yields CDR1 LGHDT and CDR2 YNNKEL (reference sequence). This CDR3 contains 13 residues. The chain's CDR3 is CASSHGIQETQYF. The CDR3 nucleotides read TGTGCCAGCAGCCACGGGATTCAAGAGACCCAGTACTTC.

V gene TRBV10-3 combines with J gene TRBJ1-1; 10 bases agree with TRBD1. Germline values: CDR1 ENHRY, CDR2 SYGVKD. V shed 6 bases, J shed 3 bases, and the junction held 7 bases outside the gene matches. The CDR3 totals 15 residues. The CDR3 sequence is CAIRETGTGDTEAFF. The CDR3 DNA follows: TGTGCCATCAGGGAGACCGGGACAGGGGACACTGAAGCTTTCTTT.

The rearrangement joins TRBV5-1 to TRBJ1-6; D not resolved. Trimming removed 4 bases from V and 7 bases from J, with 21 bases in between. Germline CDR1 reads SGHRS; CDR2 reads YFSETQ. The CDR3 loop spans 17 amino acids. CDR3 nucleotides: TGCGCCAGCAGCACCGCCCCTGGAGCGGGAGGGAATTCACCCCTCCACTTT. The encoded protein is CASSTAPGAGGNSPLHF.

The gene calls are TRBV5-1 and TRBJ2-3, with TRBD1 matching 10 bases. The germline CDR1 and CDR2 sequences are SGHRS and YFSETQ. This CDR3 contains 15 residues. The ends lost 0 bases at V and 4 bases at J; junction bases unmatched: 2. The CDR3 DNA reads TGCGCCAGCAGCTTGGGACAGGGGGCAGCAGATACGCAGTATTTT. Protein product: CASSLGQGAADTQYF.

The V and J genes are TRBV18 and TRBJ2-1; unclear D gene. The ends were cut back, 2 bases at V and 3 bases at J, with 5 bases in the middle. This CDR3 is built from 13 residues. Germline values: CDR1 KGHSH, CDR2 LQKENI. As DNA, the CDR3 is TGTGCCAGCTCACCAATGGACTACAATGAGCAGTTCTTC. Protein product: CASSPMDYNEQFF.

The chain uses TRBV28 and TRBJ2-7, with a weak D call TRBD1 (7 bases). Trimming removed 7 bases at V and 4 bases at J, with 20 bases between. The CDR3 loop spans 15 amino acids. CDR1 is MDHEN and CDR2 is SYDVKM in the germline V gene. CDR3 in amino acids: CASTARQGGRYEQYF. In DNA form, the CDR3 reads TGTGCCAGCACCGCAAGGCAGGGGGGTAGGTACGAGCAGTACTTC.

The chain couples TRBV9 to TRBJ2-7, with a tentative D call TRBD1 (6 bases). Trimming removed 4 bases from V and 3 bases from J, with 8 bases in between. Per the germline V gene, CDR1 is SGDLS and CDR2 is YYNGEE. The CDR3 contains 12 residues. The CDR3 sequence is CASSPQGYEQYF. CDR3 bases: TGTGCCAGCAGCCCACAGGGCTACGAGCAGTACTTC.

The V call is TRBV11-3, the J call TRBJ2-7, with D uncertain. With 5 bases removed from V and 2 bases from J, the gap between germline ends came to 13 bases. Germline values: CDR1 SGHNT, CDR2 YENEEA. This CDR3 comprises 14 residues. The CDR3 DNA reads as TGTGCCAGCAGCCCCGACGGAGAAACCTACGAGCAGTACTTC. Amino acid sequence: CASSPDGETYEQYF.

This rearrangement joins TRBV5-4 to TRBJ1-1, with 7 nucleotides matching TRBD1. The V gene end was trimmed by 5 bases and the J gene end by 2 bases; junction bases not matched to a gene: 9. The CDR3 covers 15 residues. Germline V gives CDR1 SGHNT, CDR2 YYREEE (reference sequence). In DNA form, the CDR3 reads TGTGCCAGCAGTCGGAACCGGGACAGCAACACTGAAGCTTTCTTT. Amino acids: CASSRNRDSNTEAFF.

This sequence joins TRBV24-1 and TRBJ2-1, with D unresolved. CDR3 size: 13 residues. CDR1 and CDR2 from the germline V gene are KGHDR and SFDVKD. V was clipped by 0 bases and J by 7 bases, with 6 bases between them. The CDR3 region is CATSDLLDNEQFF. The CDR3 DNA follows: TGTGCCACCAGTGATTTGTTAGATAATGAGCAGTTCTTC.

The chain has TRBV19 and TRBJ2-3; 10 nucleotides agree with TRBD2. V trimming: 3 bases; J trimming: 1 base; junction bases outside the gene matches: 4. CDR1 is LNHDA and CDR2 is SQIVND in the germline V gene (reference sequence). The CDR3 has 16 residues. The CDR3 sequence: CASSIGLAGGTDTQYF. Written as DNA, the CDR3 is TGTGCCAGTAGTATTGGCCTAGCGGGAGGCACAGATACGCAGTATTTT.